The entry below describes one TCR beta chain. The length of the CDR3 is 14 residues. Germline loops: CDR1 SGHAT, CDR2 FQNNGV. Trimming removed 3 bases from V and 9 bases from J; junction bases left unmatched: 8. Original processing notes: Amplification of reference gene primers provided the estimated nucleated cell counts. The protocol was immunoSEQ multiplex PCR, while the TCRdb copy is restricted to in-frame clones and leaves out a portion. D and trimming were read from the DNA, whereas the V and J calls and clone size are those reported in that table. The sample consists of approximately 300,000 clones, roughly 87% of them appearing once. This record comes from a study of blood T cell repertoires in COVID-19. Study details: Both acute and convalescent COVID-19 samples were obtained from the United States, Italy and Spain. PBMCs, B-cell-depleted T cells, or T cells provided the cDNA or gDNA that made up the material.

The receptor was isolated from a woman aged 45-65 years who had recovered from COVID-19. The genes are TRBV11-2 and TRBJ2-1; the match to TRBD2 covers 7 bases. The sequenced sample was peripheral blood. CDR3 nucleotide sequence: TGTGCCAGCAGCTTTGGGGGAGGGCTCGTTGAGCAGTTCTTC. This codes for CASSFGGGLVEQFF.